This T cell receptor (beta chain) was retrieved from a study of immune cell composition in non-small cell lung cancer. As for the study in general: Tumours were mainly lung adenocarcinoma or squamous cell carcinoma.

In germline, CDR1 is KGHSH, CDR2 LQKENI. This CDR3 has 14 residues. Using immunoSEQ multiplex PCR, the repertoire was profiled, and TCRdb retains in-frame clones only, with some absent. The sample includes 8,500 to 9,500 clones, about 72% seen only once; the top ten take roughly 12%. As concerns this clone: Antigen unknown. At one end, the junction sequence differs from germline, possibly due to a read error.

Normal lung sampling was at least 3 cm from the tumour, as distant as possible. General study results and limits: Squamous carcinomas (75%) more often had tumour-associated clones >0.5% than adenocarcinomas (around 33%).

This receptor was obtained from a human donor with non-small cell lung cancer. This chain uses TRBV18 with TRBJ2-6; 10 nucleotides match TRBD1. What was sequenced was non-adjacent lung tissue. The CDR3 nucleotides read TGTGCCAGCTCACCGGACAGGGGGGTCAACGTCCTGACTTTC. Amino acid sequence: CASSPDRGVNVLTF.